The next 21 T cell receptor beta chains were all read from a single sample in a study of T cell repertoires in cytomegalovirus infection. TCRdb independently ran MiXCR on the reads; one entry per CDR3 protein. The sample lists 500,000 to 600,000 distinct CDR3 sequences; more than 15% were seen once. The sequenced sample was CD8+ T cells from PBMCs. These receptors were obtained from a human donor in good health (CMV status not recorded). Some clones in this sample may be carry-over from other donors' samples.

Turning to this clonotype: With a much larger clone just one base away, this may be a read error. Here the CDR3 omits its conserved ending phenylalanine or tryptophan, so a read error is the likely source. CDR3: CATSETGTPYEQYL. The CDR3 region has the DNA TGTGCCACCAGTGAAACCGGGACACCCTACGAGCAGTACTTA. The chain couples TRBV24-1 to TRBJ2-7; possible D gene TRBD1, 6 bases. V lost 4 bases and J 2 bases, leaving 11 bases between the germline ends. CDR3 length: 14 residues. Germline CDR1 is KGHDR and CDR2 is SFDVKD.

This clonotype was detected ten times or more. The chain joins TRBV11-2 to TRBJ1-3; D ambiguous. Germline loops: CDR1 SGHAT, CDR2 FQNNGV. V was pared by 4 bases and J by 0 bases, with 10 bases between. The CDR3 contains 15 residues. The CDR3 DNA reads as TGTGCCAGCAGCTCGGACCTCTTCTCTGGAAACACCATATATTTT. Encoded protein: CASSSDLFSGNTIYF.

The chain couples TRBV20-1 to TRBJ2-2; D gene unclear. Trimming took off 0 bases at V and 7 bases at J, with 9 bases between the two ends. Germline V lookup: CDR1 DFQATT, CDR2 SNEGSKA (reference sequence). This CDR3 region has 13 residues. The CDR3 sequence: CSARDNYVGELFF. In DNA, the CDR3 is TGCAGTGCTAGAGATAATTACGTCGGGGAGCTGTTTTTT.

About this clonotype: One junction end does not reproduce the germline sequence, and a read error may be involved. V is TRBV11-3 and J is TRBJ2-1; TRBD2 agrees at 7 bases. The germline V gene encodes CDR1 SGHNT and CDR2 YENEEA. This CDR3 has 16 residues. CDR3 nucleotide sequence: TGTGCCAGCAGCTTACGCTCCGGGACTATCATGCATGAGCAGTTCTTT. The encoded protein is CASSLRSGTIMHEQFF.

This clonotype was observed at least ten times. This sequence joins TRBV7-9 and TRBJ1-5; TRBD1 might be the D (6 bases). Trimming stripped 5 bases from V and 4 bases from J, with 21 bases between. CDR3 length equals 17 residues. Germline V lookup: CDR1 SEHNR, CDR2 FQNEAQ (reference sequence). The CDR3 DNA reads as TGTGCCAGCAGCCCCTATCCCCTTGACAGGCGGAATCAGCCCCAGCATTTT. The encoded protein is CASSPYPLDRRNQPQHF.

The V gene is TRBV27, the J gene TRBJ2-7; 9 bases align to TRBD2. This CDR3 spans 16 amino acids. The ends lost 5 bases at V and 4 bases at J; junction bases unmatched: 12. CDR1 and CDR2 (germline): MNHEY, SMNVEV (reference sequence). The CDR3 is CASSPPPLAGMYEQYF. The CDR3 DNA follows: TGTGCCAGCAGTCCCCCCCCCCTAGCGGGGATGTACGAGCAGTACTTC.

This clonotype occurred a few times. V usage is TRBV19 and J usage is TRBJ2-7, with D hard to call. V was pared by 3 bases and J by 2 bases, with 11 bases between. The CDR3 consists of 14 residues. The germline CDR1 and CDR2 sequences are LNHDA and SQIVND (reference sequence). CDR3 residues: CASSIRGRAYEQYF. The CDR3 DNA sequence: TGTGCCAGTAGTATTCGCGGTCGGGCCTACGAGCAGTACTTC.

This clonotype has just a few counts. The chain carries TRBV29-1 and TRBJ2-2, with TRBD1 matching 8 bases. This CDR3 has 14 residues. Losses at the gene ends were 3 bases for V and 0 bases for J; bases not matched to a gene: 0. Germline loops: CDR1 SQVTM, CDR2 ANQGSEA. The CDR3 here is CSVEDRANTGELFF. DNA for the CDR3: TGCAGCGTTGAGGACAGGGCGAACACCGGGGAGCTGTTTTTT.

This clonotype has a count of ten or more. The J gene is TRBJ2-7, the V gene TRBV28; D unclear. This CDR3 contains 13 residues. The V end was cut by 5 bases, the J end by 5 bases, with 13 bases between. CDR1 is MDHEN, CDR2 SYDVKM, per germline. CDR3 DNA sequence: TGTGCCAGCAGTCCCACGACAATAAACGAGCAGTACTTC. This translates into CASSPTTINEQYF. Full variable domain (outside the CDR3, taken from reference TRBV28 and TRBJ2-7): DVKVTQSSRYLVKRTGEKVFLECVQDMDHENMFWYRQDPGLGLRLIYFSYDVKMKEKGDIPEGYSVSREKKERFSLILESASTNQTSMYLCASSPTTINEQYFGPGTRLTVT.

This clonotype has ten or more counts. The V and J genes are TRBV7-8 and TRBJ1-4; D remains unclear. The germline CDR1 and CDR2 sequences are SGHVS and FQNEAQ. The CDR3 consists of 15 residues. The V gene lost 3 bases and the J gene lost 5 bases, with 13 bases spanning the gap. CDR3 region: CASSLLVGFNEKLFF. Written as DNA, the CDR3 is TGTGCCAGCAGCTTGTTGGTGGGTTTCAATGAAAAACTGTTTTTT.

This clonotype was detected many times. J is TRBJ2-4 and V is TRBV7-9; TRBD1 is a possible D gene (6 bases). The CDR3 sequence is 20 residues long. CDR1 and CDR2 from the germline V gene are SEHNR and FQNEAQ (reference sequence). The ends were cut back, 4 bases at V and 0 bases at J, with 25 bases in the middle. The CDR3 coding sequence is TGTGCCAGCAGCTCCCTCTTGACAGGTCACAGCTCTCTAGCCAAAAACATTCAGTACTTC. The encoded protein is CASSSLLTGHSSLAKNIQYF.

The table lists this clonotype with many counts. The chain links TRBV11-3 to TRBJ2-1; possible D gene TRBD1, 6 bases. The V gene lost 5 bases and the J gene lost 6 bases, with 11 bases spanning the gap. CDR1 and CDR2 (germline): SGHNT, YENEEA. CDR3 length: 13 residues. As DNA, the CDR3 is TGTGCCAGCAGCCCGAGGGACACCAATGAGCAGTTCTTC. Amino acids: CASSPRDTNEQFF.

This clonotype has at least ten counts. V usage is TRBV19 and J usage is TRBJ1-1, with 12 bases matching TRBD1. Germline CDR1 LNHDA, CDR2 SQIVND (reference sequence). J lost 5 bases, V lost 5 bases, and 12 bases had no gene match. This CDR3 contains 17 residues. The chain's CDR3 is CASSVSRDRGPWTEAFF. CDR3 bases: TGTGCCAGTAGTGTAAGCCGGGACAGGGGGCCGTGGACTGAAGCTTTCTTT.

The rearrangement links TRBV24-1 to TRBJ1-5; D possibly corresponds to TRBD1 (6 bases). The CDR3 consists of 15 residues. V was trimmed by 4 bases and J by 3 bases, leaving 12 bases between them. Germline loops: CDR1 KGHDR, CDR2 SFDVKD. CDR3 coding DNA: TGTGCCACCAGTGAAGGTGGGGGCCACAATCAGCCCCAGCATTTT. Its translation: CATSEGGGHNQPQHF.

This clonotype was seen a handful of times. This chain uses TRBV30 with TRBJ2-1; D possibly corresponds to TRBD2 (6 bases). The germline CDR1 and CDR2 sequences are GTSNPN and SVGIG (reference sequence). The CDR3 sequence is 15 residues long. Trimming cost V 0 bases and J 0 bases, with 9 bases left between them. The CDR3, as DNA: TGTGCCTGGAGTGTAGACGGGAGCTCCTACAATGAGCAGTTCTTC. Protein product: CAWSVDGSSYNEQFF.

This clonotype has a count of ten or more. The rearrangement joins TRBV11-2 to TRBJ1-1; D is undetermined. CDR3 length equals 15 residues. CDR1 is SGHAT and CDR2 is FQNNGV in the germline V gene. V was shortened by 1 base and J by 0 bases, with 9 bases between the two germline ends. CDR3 region: CASSLAGIMNTEAFF. As DNA, the CDR3 is TGTGCCAGCAGCTTAGCGGGCATCATGAACACTGAAGCTTTCTTT. The variable domain in full, with the rest retrieved from reference TRBV11-2 and TRBJ1-1, is EAGVAQSPRYKIIEKRQSVAFWCNPISGHATLYWYQQILGQGPKLLIQFQNNGVVDDSQLPKDRFSAERLKGVDSTLKIQPAKLEDSAVYLCASSLAGIMNTEAFFGQGTRLTVV.

This clonotype was seen at least ten times. This chain uses TRBV7-8 with TRBJ2-1; no definite D call. The CDR3 has 14 residues. V was pared by 5 bases and J by 9 bases, with 17 bases between. From germline, CDR1 is SGHVS and CDR2 FQNEAQ. The CDR3 DNA is TGTGCCAGCAGCCAAAATGCTATGGGTCTTGAGCAGTTCTTC. Encoded protein: CASSQNAMGLEQFF.

The table lists this clonotype with many counts. The chain employs TRBV6-5 and TRBJ1-5; D not resolved. V lost 5 bases to trimming and J lost 5 bases, with 10 bases between them. The CDR3 totals 13 residues. Per germline, CDR1 MNHEY and CDR2 SVGAGI. The CDR3 coding sequence is TGTGCCAGCAGTCTGGGTGCCGATCAGCCCCAGCATTTT. Residues: CASSLGADQPQHF.

The genes are TRBV5-6 and TRBJ2-5; tentatively, D is TRBD2 (7 bases). The CDR3 is 14 residues long. Trimming removed 3 bases at V and 2 bases at J, with 11 bases between. The germline V gene encodes CDR1 SGHDT and CDR2 YYEEEE. The CDR3: CASSWGGRQETQYF. CDR3 DNA sequence: TGTGCCAGCAGCTGGGGGGGCAGGCAAGAGACCCAGTACTTC.

This clonotype was recorded many times. This chain joins TRBV19 and TRBJ2-2; TRBD1 aligns across 9 bases. The V gene's germline CDR1 is LNHDA and CDR2 SQIVND (reference sequence). The CDR3 loop spans 19 amino acids. V gave up 5 bases and J gave up 2 bases; unmatched junction bases: 15. The CDR3 region is CASSSETGGRGFNTGELFF. CDR3 bases: TGTGCCAGTAGTTCGGAAACAGGGGGCAGGGGTTTTAACACCGGGGAGCTGTTTTTT.

As to this clonotype: This may arise from a read error, as a much more abundant clone is one base away. The chain is built from TRBV5-6 and TRBJ2-1; possible D gene TRBD2, 5 bases. The CDR3 loop spans 14 amino acids. CDR1 is SGHDT, CDR2 YYEEEE, per germline. The CDR3 region has the DNA TGTGCCAGCAGCTGGGAGACTCCCTACACTGAGCAGTTCTTC. Amino acids: CASSWETPYTEQFF.